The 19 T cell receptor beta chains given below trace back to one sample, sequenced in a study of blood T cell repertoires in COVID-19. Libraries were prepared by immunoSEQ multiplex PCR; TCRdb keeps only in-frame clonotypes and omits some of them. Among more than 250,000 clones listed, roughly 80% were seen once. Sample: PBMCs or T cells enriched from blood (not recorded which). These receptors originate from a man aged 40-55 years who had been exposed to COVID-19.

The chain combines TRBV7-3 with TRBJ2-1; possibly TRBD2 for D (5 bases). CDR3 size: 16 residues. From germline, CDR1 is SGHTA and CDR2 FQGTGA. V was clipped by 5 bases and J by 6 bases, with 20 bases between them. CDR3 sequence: CASSPGLTGYTNEQFF. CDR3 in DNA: TGTGCCAGCAGCCCCGGCTTAACGGGATACACCAATGAGCAGTTCTTC.

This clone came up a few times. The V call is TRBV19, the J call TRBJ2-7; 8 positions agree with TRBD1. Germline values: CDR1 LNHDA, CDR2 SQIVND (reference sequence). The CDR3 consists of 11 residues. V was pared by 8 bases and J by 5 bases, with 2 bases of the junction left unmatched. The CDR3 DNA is TGTGCCAGTGGACAGGGCCACGAGCAGTACTTC. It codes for CASGQGHEQYF.

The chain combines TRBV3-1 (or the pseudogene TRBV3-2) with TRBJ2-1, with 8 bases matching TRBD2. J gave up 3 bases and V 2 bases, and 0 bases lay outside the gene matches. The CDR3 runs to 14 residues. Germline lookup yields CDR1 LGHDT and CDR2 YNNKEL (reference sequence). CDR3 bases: TGTGCCAGCAGCCAACGGGGGGGCTACAATGAGCAGTTCTTC. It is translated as CASSQRGGYNEQFF.

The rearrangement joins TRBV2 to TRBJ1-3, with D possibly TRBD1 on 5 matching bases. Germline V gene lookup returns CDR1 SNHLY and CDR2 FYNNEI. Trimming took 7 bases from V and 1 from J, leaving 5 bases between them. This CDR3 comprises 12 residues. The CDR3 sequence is CASKGSGNTIYF. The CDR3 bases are TGTGCCAGCAAGGGGTCTGGAAACACCATATATTTT.

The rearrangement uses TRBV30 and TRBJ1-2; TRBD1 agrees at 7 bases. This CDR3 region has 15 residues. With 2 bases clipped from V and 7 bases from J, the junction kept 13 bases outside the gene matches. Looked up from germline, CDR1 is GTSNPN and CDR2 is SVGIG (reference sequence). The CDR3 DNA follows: TGTGCCTGGAGTATGCCGGGATGGACAGGACTTGGCTACACCTTC. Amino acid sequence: CAWSMPGWTGLGYTF.

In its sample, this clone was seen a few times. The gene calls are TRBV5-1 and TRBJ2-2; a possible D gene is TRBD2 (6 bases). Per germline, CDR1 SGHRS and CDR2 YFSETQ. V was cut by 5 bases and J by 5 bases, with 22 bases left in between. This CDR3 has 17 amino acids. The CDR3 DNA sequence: TGCGCCAGCAGTTATGGGTCTTCGGCCGGGAGAACCGGGGAGCTGTTTTTT. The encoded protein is CASSYGSSAGRTGELFF.

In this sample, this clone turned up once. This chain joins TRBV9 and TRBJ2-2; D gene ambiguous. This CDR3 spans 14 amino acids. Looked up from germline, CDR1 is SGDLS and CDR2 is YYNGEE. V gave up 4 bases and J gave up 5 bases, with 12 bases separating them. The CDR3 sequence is CASSSSRHTGELFF. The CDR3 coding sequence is TGTGCCAGCAGCAGCTCAAGACATACCGGGGAGCTGTTTTTT.

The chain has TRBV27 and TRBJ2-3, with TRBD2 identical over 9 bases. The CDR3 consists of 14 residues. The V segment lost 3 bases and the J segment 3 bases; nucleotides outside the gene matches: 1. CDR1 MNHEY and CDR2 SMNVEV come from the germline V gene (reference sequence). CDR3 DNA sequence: TGTGCCAGCAGTTTTAGCGGGAGAACAGATACGCAGTATTTT. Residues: CASSFSGRTDTQYF.

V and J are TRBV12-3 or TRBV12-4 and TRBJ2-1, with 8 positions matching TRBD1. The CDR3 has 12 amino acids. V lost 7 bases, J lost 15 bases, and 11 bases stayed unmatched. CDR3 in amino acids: CASTSGQVYRFF. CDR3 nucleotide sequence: TGTGCCAGCACCTCGGGACAGGTGTATAGGTTCTTC.

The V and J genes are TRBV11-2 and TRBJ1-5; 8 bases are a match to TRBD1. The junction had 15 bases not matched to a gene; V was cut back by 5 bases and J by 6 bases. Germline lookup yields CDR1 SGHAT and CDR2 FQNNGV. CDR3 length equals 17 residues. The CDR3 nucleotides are TGTGCCAGCAGCCCTCTAGGACAGGGAATGAGAGGTCAGCCCCAGCATTTT. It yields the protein CASSPLGQGMRGQPQHF.

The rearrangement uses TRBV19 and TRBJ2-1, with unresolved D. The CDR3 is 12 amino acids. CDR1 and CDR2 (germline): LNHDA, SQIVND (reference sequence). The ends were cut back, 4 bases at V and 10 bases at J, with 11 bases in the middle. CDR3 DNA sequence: TGTGCCAGTAGTACACAATCGTACGAGCAGTTCTTC. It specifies CASSTQSYEQFF.

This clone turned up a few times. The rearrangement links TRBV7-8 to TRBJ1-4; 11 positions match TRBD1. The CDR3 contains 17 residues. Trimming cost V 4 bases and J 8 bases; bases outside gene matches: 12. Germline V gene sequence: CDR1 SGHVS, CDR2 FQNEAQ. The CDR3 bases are TGTGCCAGCAGCTCGGCGGGACAGGGGGTGATAAGGGAAAAACTGTTTTTT. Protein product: CASSSAGQGVIREKLFF.

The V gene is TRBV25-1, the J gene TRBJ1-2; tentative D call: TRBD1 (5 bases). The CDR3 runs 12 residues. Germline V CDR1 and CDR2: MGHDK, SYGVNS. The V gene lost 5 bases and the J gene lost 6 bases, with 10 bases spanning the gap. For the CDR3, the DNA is TGTGCCAGCAGTAAAGGGGCGAATGGCTACACCTTC. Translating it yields CASSKGANGYTF.

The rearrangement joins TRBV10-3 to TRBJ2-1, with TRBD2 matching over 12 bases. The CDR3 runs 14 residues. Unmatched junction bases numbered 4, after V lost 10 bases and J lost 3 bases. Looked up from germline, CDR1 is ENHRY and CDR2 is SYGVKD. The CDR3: CATKTSGGYNEQFF. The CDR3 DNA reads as TGTGCCACCAAGACTAGCGGGGGCTACAATGAGCAGTTCTTC.

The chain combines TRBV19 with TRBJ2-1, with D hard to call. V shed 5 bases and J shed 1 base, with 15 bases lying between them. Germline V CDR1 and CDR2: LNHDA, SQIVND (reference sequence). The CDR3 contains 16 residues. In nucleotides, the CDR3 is TGTGCCAGTAGTTCCACGGTGCTTGTGTCCTACAATGAGCAGTTCTTC. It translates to CASSSTVLVSYNEQFF.

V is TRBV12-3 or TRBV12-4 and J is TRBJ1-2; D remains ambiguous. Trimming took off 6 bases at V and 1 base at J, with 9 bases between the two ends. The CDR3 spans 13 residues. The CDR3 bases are TGTGCCAGCAGCATAACAGTTAACTATGGCTACACCTTC. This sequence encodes CASSITVNYGYTF.

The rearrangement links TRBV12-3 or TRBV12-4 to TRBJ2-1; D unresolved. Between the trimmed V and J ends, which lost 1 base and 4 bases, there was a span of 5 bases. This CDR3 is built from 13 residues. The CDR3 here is CASSLVLYNEQFF. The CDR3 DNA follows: TGTGCCAGCAGTTTAGTTCTGTACAATGAGCAGTTCTTC.

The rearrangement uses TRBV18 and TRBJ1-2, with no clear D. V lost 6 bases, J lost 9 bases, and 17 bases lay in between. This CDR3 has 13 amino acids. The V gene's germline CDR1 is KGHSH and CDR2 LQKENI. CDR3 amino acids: CASSGEGLVSYTF. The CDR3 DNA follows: TGTGCCAGCTCCGGTGAAGGACTAGTGAGCTACACCTTC.

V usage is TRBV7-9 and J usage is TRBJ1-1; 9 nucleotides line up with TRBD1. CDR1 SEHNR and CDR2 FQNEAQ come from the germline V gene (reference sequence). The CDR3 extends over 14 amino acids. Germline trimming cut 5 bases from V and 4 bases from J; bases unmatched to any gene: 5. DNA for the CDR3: TGTGCCAGCAGCATCTGGACAGGGGCCACTGAAGCTTTCTTT. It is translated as CASSIWTGATEAFF.